The rows below give T cell receptor beta chains drawn from one sample of a study of T cell repertoires and HLA-DP antigens. The antigens these receptors bind are not known. Assay used: immunoSEQ multiplex PCR; TCRdb lists only in-frame clones, some missing. The data contain roughly 70,000 clones, just under 80% of them singletons. Sequencing was performed on CD4+ T cells from PBMCs. All receptors come from a man in his 60s in good health and CMV-seronegative. The CDR3 runs from the conserved cysteine through the conserved F or W. D genes are given only for firm matches. Part of the rows lack a size; the others show once, few, many or a class for expanded clones.

TRBJ2-1	.	17	TRBD2	TRBV27	TGTGCCAGCAGTTTATCGAAGGGAGGGGTCGGGTACAATGAGCAGTTCTTC	CASSLSKGGVGYNEQFF
TRBJ1-5	.	15	.	TRBV5-1	TGCGCCAGCAGCTACACGGACAGTTCGATTCAGCCCCAGCATTTT	CASSYTDSSIQPQHF
TRBJ2-3	few	13	.	TRBV6-6	TGTGCCAGCAGTCTAGAGAGCACAGATACGCAGTTTTTT	CASSLESTDTQFF
TRBJ2-3	.	15	TRBD1	TRBV6-4	TGTGCCAGCAGCCGGGACAGGGGAAACACAGATACGCAGTATTTT	CASSRDRGNTDTQYF
TRBJ1-1	.	15	TRBD1	TRBV28	TGTGCCAGCAGTGCCCTAACAGGGGTGAACACTGAAGCTTTCTTT	CASSALTGVNTEAFF
TRBJ2-5	.	14	.	TRBV9	TGTGCCAGCAGCGTAGGTAGCGGAAAAGAGACCCAGTACTTC	CASSVGSGKETQYF
TRBJ1-1	few	13	.	TRBV29-1	TGCAGCGTTGAAGTGGTTCTGAACACTGAAGCTTTCTTT	CSVEVVLNTEAFF
TRBJ2-5	.	16	TRBD1	TRBV5-4	TGTGCCAGCAGCTTCGGGGACAGACCATACCAAGAGACCCAGTACTTC	CASSFGDRPYQETQYF
TRBJ2-2	.	18	TRBD2	TRBV7-2	TGTGCCAGCAGCTACCCGACTAGCGGGGAAGGGAGCACCGGGGAGCTGTTTTTT	CASSYPTSGEGSTGELFF
TRBJ2-3	.	14	.	TRBV29-1	TGCAGCGTCGGGGAGGGACAGCGCACAGATACGCAGTATTTT	CSVGEGQRTDTQYF
TRBJ2-1	.	15	.	TRBV7-2	TGTGCCAGCAAAGGCAATCAGGGAACTTACAATGAGCAGTTCTTC	CASKGNQGTYNEQFF
TRBJ2-5	.	13	.	TRBV19	TGTGCCAGTAGTATCGGGCAGCAAGAGACCCAGTACTTC	CASSIGQQETQYF
TRBJ2-5	.	14	.	TRBV5-1	TGCGCCAGCAGCCCCAGGGAGTATCAAGAGACCCAGTACTTC	CASSPREYQETQYF
TRBJ1-2	.	13	.	TRBV30	TGTGCCTGGAGTGTAGGCGGGGTAGGCGGCTACACCTTC	CAWSVGGVGGYTF
TRBJ1-1	.	14	.	TRBV5-4	TGTGCCAGCAGCTACGGGACGGCGAACACTGAAGCTTTCTTT	CASSYGTANTEAFF
TRBJ2-7	.	14	TRBD2	TRBV30	TGTGCCTGGAGTAATTTCCGCTCGGGAGGCGAGCAGTACTTC	CAWSNFRSGGEQYF
TRBJ2-7	.	15	.	TRBV5-1	TGCGCCAGCAGCTTGGGGAGACAGGGACTCTACGAGCAGTACTTC	CASSLGRQGLYEQYF
TRBJ2-7	few	15	TRBD2	TRBV15	TGTGCCACCAGCAGAGAGCGGGGGGACACCTACGAGCAGTACTTC	CATSRERGDTYEQYF
TRBJ2-1	.	13	.	TRBV7-9	TGTGCCAGCAGCTCCAGACGGGACAATGAGCAGTTCTTC	CASSSRRDNEQFF
TRBJ2-6	.	19	TRBD1	TRBV7-3	TGTGCCAGCAGCTCTACCCGGGACAGCAGCTACTCTGGGGCCAACGTCCTGACTTTC	CASSSTRDSSYSGANVLTF
TRBJ1-3	.	13	.	TRBV7-2	TGTGCCAGCACCCAACCGCCCGGGAGCACCATATATTTT	CASTQPPGSTIYF
TRBJ2-5	.	13	.	TRBV9	TGTGCCAGCAGCGTGGGCCCCGAAGAGACCCAGTACTTC	CASSVGPEETQYF
TRBJ2-2	.	15	TRBD2	TRBV6-6	TGTGCCAGCATCGGCGGGGGGGCGAGCACCGGGGAGCTGTTTTTT	CASIGGGASTGELFF
TRBJ1-2	.	17	TRBD1	TRBV5-1	TGCGCCAGCAGCTTTCCCGCCGGGACAGGGGGTAGTAGTGGCTACACCTTC	CASSFPAGTGGSSGYTF
TRBJ1-1	once	14	TRBD1	TRBV28	TGTGCCAGCAGTCGACAGGGGGCGCGCACTGAAGCTTTCTTT	CASSRQGARTEAFF
TRBJ1-3	.	15	.	TRBV18	TGTGCCAGCTCATTGGGACAACCGCGGGGAAACACCATATATTTT	CASSLGQPRGNTIYF
TRBJ1-1	few	13	.	TRBV19	TGTGCCAGTAGTGTTACAGTGAACACTGAAGCTTTCTTT	CASSVTVNTEAFF
TRBJ2-6	.	17	TRBD2	TRBV7-2	TGTGCCAGCAGCTTCACGAGCGGGAGTCCTGGGGCCAACGTCCTGACTTTC	CASSFTSGSPGANVLTF
TRBJ1-2	few	16	.	TRBV19	TGTGCCAGTAGTACCATGGACGGCATAGCTAACTATGGCTACACCTTC	CASSTMDGIANYGYTF
TRBJ2-7	many	15	.	TRBV5-1	TGCGCCAGCAGCTTGGACGGGGGCAGCTCCTACGAGCAGTACTTC	CASSLDGGSSYEQYF
TRBJ1-3	.	15	.	TRBV5-6	TGTGCCAGCAGCTTTAGCAGGGTGGCTGGAAACACCATATATTTT	CASSFSRVAGNTIYF
TRBJ2-7	.	15	.	TRBV30	TGTGCCTGGAGCCTTGACGGCTCTCCACGGCTAGTGCAGTACTTC	CAWSLDGSPRLVQYF
TRBJ2-7	.	15	TRBD2	TRBV28	TGTGCCAGCAGTCATACTAGCGGGGACTCCTACGAGCAGTACTTC	CASSHTSGDSYEQYF
TRBJ2-1	.	17	.	TRBV18	TGTGCCAGCTCACAGGCTCGGGGGGCCTCCTCCTACAATGAGCAGTTCTTC	CASSQARGASSYNEQFF
TRBJ2-2	.	15	TRBD2	TRBV5-4	TGTGCCAGCAGCCTTAGCGGGTTAAGGGCCGGGGAGCTGTTTTTT	CASSLSGLRAGELFF
TRBJ1-2	.	13	.	TRBV6-5	TGTGCCAGCAGACGGACGGGGGGAGCCGGCTACACCTTC	CASRRTGGAGYTF
TRBJ2-4	.	12	TRBD1	TRBV2	TGTGCCAGCAGGGGGACAGAAAACATTCAGTACTTC	CASRGTENIQYF
TRBJ1-1	.	16	.	TRBV4-2	TGTGCCAGCAGCCAAGCACGGAGGGGGGGAAGGACTGAAGCTTTCTTT	CASSQARRGGRTEAFF
TRBJ1-1	few	13	.	TRBV19	TGTGCCAGTAGTAGTGGGTTGAACACTGAAGCTTTCTTT	CASSSGLNTEAFF
TRBJ2-2	.	13	.	TRBV2	TGTGCCAGCAGCCCCCGGAACACCGGGGAGCTGTTTTTT	CASSPRNTGELFF
TRBJ2-7	.	15	.	TRBV28	TGTGCCAGCAGTTTAGGGGGGGCTGACGTCTACGAGCAGTACTTC	CASSLGGADVYEQYF
TRBJ2-7	.	14	TRBD1	TRBV2	TGTGCCAGCAGTGAGGGGACAGGGAGAGGCGAGCAGTACTTC	CASSEGTGRGEQYF
TRBJ2-5	.	17	TRBD2	TRBV6-1	TGTGCCAGCAGTGAGTATGGGGCTAGCGGGCCCCGAGAGACCCAGTACTTC	CASSEYGASGPRETQYF
TRBJ2-3	.	14	TRBD1	TRBV10-1	TGCGCCAGCAGTAAGGACAGGGGTACAGATACGCAGTATTTT	CASSKDRGTDTQYF
TRBJ2-2	.	13	TRBD1	TRBV5-5	TGTGCCAGCAGCGACAGGGGGCTCGGGGAGCTGTTTTTT	CASSDRGLGELFF
TRBJ2-3	.	15	.	TRBV9	TGTGCCAGCAGCGTAGGTATCAGTACGGGGGATACGCAGTATTTT	CASSVGISTGDTQYF
TRBJ1-6	.	15	TRBD1	TRBV9	TGTGCCAGCAGCGCGTGGACAGGGGGCGGCTCACCCCTCCACTTT	CASSAWTGGGSPLHF
TRBJ2-4	.	14	.	TRBV5-1	TGCGCCAGCAGCTTGCAGGGGGCCAAAAACATTCAGTACTTC	CASSLQGAKNIQYF
TRBJ1-2	once	13	TRBD1	TRBV19	TGTGCCAGCGGCCCGACAGGGGTCTATGGCTACACCTTC	CASGPTGVYGYTF
TRBJ1-3	few	14	.	TRBV9	TGTGCCAGCAGCGTAGTAGCCTCTGGAAACACCATATATTTT	CASSVVASGNTIYF
TRBJ2-4	.	18	.	TRBV4-1	TGCGCCAGCAGCCGAGTCCCTACGTGGGCCCCCATCAAAAACATTCAGTACTTC	CASSRVPTWAPIKNIQYF
TRBJ1-3	.	19	.	TRBV4-3	TGCGCCAGCAGCCAAGACGAGGGTAGGACAGTCGCCTCTGGAAACACCATATATTTT	CASSQDEGRTVASGNTIYF
TRBJ2-5	.	13	.	TRBV5-6	TGTGCCAGCAGCCCGTGGGGCGAAGAGACCCAGTACTTC	CASSPWGEETQYF
TRBJ2-1	.	16	TRBD2	TRBV30	TGTGCCTGGACCCCCCCGACTAGCGGGGGGGCCTATGAGCAGTTCTTC	CAWTPPTSGGAYEQFF